These T cell receptor beta chains were read from a single sample in a study of cytomegalovirus exposure and HLA in healthy donors. The method was immunoSEQ multiplex PCR; TCRdb's version includes in-frame clones alone and lacks a portion of them. The data hold 85,000 to 100,000 clones, with roughly three quarters observed a single time. Material for sequencing was PBMCs. Source of these receptors: a woman between 40 and 55 years old in good health and CMV-seronegative. The CDR3 runs from the conserved cysteine through the conserved F or W. The order of the fields is clone size, D gene, J gene, V gene, CDR3 protein, CDR3 DNA. D genes are given only for firm matches. Clone size appears in some rows only: once, few, many, or a class for an expanded clone.

.,TRBD2,TRBJ2-1,TRBV30,CAWSVITSGVEQFF,TGTGCCTGGAGTGTCATAACTAGCGGGGTTGAGCAGTTCTTC
.,.,TRBJ1-1,TRBV2,CASSRTANTEAFF,TGTGCCAGCAGTCGAACAGCGAACACTGAAGCTTTCTTT
once,TRBD2,TRBJ2-3,TRBV19,CASSMRLAGESTDTQYF,TGTGCCAGTAGTATGCGACTAGCGGGGGAGAGCACAGATACGCAGTATTTT
.,TRBD2,TRBJ2-2,TRBV5-4,CASSAGLAGANTGELFF,TGTGCCAGCAGCGCCGGACTAGCGGGGGCCAACACCGGGGAGCTGTTTTTT
once,TRBD1,TRBJ1-4,TRBV5-1,CASSSDRGRAEKLFF,TGCGCCAGCAGCTCGGACAGGGGGCGCGCGGAAAAACTGTTTTTT
.,TRBD1,TRBJ2-6,TRBV5-8,CASSSNRGNSGANVLTF,TGTGCCAGCAGCTCTAACAGGGGCAACTCTGGGGCCAACGTCCTGACTTTC
.,TRBD1,TRBJ1-1,TRBV6-4,CASSDSLQGAPGGLATEAFF,TGTGCCAGCAGTGACTCGTTGCAGGGGGCGCCAGGGGGATTGGCCACTGAAGCTTTCTTT
.,.,TRBJ2-2,TRBV2,CASSDRTGTGELFF,TGTGCCAGCAGTGACCGGACGGGAACCGGGGAGCTGTTTTTT
.,TRBD1,TRBJ1-4,TRBV18,CASSPITGGEKLFF,TGTGCCAGCTCACCAATCACAGGGGGGGAAAAACTGTTTTTT
.,.,TRBJ2-1,TRBV7-2,CASSPGRGVGDNEQFF,TGTGCCAGCAGCCCCGGAAGGGGTGTCGGCGACAATGAGCAGTTCTTC
.,.,TRBJ1-2,TRBV5-1,CASSPEYSKRSNYGYTF,TGCGCCAGCAGCCCGGAGTACTCGAAACGTTCTAACTATGGCTACACCTTC
.,TRBD2,TRBJ2-1,TRBV11-2,CASSLILAGTNEQFF,TGTGCCAGCAGCTTAATACTAGCGGGGACCAATGAGCAGTTCTTC
.,TRBD1,TRBJ2-3,TRBV30,CALDTDRGSADTQYF,TGTGCCTTAGATACGGACAGGGGAAGTGCAGATACGCAGTATTTT
.,.,TRBJ1-2,TRBV18,CASSPRQNANYGYTF,TGTGCCAGCTCACCACGGCAGAACGCTAACTATGGCTACACCTTC
.,.,TRBJ2-7,TRBV5-6,CASTERGFGYEQYF,TGTGCCAGCACCGAAAGGGGTTTTGGCTACGAGCAGTACTTC
once,TRBD2,TRBJ2-7,TRBV27,CASSRTFSRLAGATYEQYF,TGTGCCAGCAGCAGAACCTTTTCTCGGCTAGCGGGGGCCACCTACGAGCAGTACTTC
few,.,TRBJ2-1,TRBV19,CASSTRSGPNEQFF,TGTGCCAGTAGTACGAGGAGTGGCCCCAATGAGCAGTTCTTC
.,.,TRBJ1-1,TRBV7-9,CASSEYRTEAFF,TGTGCCAGCAGCGAGTATCGCACTGAAGCTTTCTTT
.,TRBD1,TRBJ2-7,TRBV18,CASSPHPTGIEQYF,TGTGCCAGCTCACCGCATCCGACAGGGATCGAGCAGTACTTC
.,TRBD2,TRBJ2-2,TRBV6-5,CASGGGTLNTGELFF,TGTGCCAGCGGGGGGGGGACTCTTAACACCGGGGAGCTGTTTTTT
.,.,TRBJ1-4,TRBV6-1,CASIRQPTNEKLFF,TGTGCCAGCATCAGACAGCCAACTAATGAAAAACTGTTTTTT
.,TRBD1,TRBJ2-7,TRBV29-1,CSVRGTGGAGQYF,TGCAGCGTCCGCGGGACAGGGGGTGCCGGGCAGTACTTC
.,.,TRBJ2-7,TRBV19,CASTDVGGYEQYF,TGTGCCAGTACGGATGTAGGGGGCTACGAGCAGTACTTC
few,TRBD1,TRBJ1-1,TRBV29-1,CSVALGRQGVHF,TGCAGCGTGGCGCTGGGGCGACAGGGGGTTCACTTT
.,TRBD1,TRBJ1-1,TRBV5-6,CASSLGDRPYTEAFF,TGTGCCAGCAGCTTAGGGGACAGGCCTTACACTGAAGCTTTCTTT
.,.,TRBJ2-1,TRBV27,CASRTSAAGASFF,TGTGCCAGCAGGACCTCCGCTGCGGGGGCGTCTTTCTTC
few,TRBD2,TRBJ2-3,TRBV19,CASSIGTSVRDTQYF,TGTGCCAGTAGTATCGGGACTAGCGTTAGAGATACGCAGTATTTT
few,TRBD1,TRBJ2-7,TRBV4-3,CASSQGQESSYEQYF,TGCGCCAGCAGCCAGGGACAGGAGAGCTCCTACGAGCAGTACTTC
.,TRBD1,TRBJ1-6,TRBV23-1,CASRGQPCSSYNSPLHF,TGCGCCAGCAGGGGACAGCCTTGCAGCTCCTATAATTCACCCCTCCACTTT
.,.,TRBJ1-1,TRBV9,CASSVVEGKAFF,TGTGCCAGCAGCGTAGTGGAGGGAAAAGCTTTCTTT
.,.,TRBJ2-7,TRBV27,CASGLYSYEQYF,TGTGCCAGCGGGCTCTACTCCTACGAGCAGTACTTC
.,TRBD1,TRBJ1-4,TRBV5-1,CASSGGQNEKLFF,TGCGCCAGCAGCGGGGGACAGAATGAAAAACTGTTTTTT
.,.,TRBJ1-1,TRBV6-5,CASSQLRGQAFF,TGTGCCAGCAGTCAACTACGGGGTCAGGCTTTCTTT
few,TRBD2,TRBJ2-3,TRBV18,CASDSGGARSQYF,TGTGCCAGCGATAGCGGGGGCGCGCGGTCGCAGTATTTT
.,.,TRBJ1-3,TRBV2,CASRTGGNTIYF,TGTGCCAGCAGGACAGGTGGAAACACCATATATTTT
.,.,TRBJ2-5,TRBV11-2,CATSRGKETQYF,TGTGCCACCTCCCGCGGTAAAGAGACCCAGTACTTC
.,.,TRBJ1-2,TRBV18,CASSHGLTLYGYTF,TGTGCCAGCTCACATGGACTGACACTTTATGGCTACACCTTC
.,.,TRBJ2-7,TRBV6-1,CASVVTNSYEQYF,TGTGCCAGCGTGGTAACTAACTCCTACGAGCAGTACTTC
.,.,TRBJ1-3,TRBV6-6,CASSKGLGASGNTIYF,TGTGCCAGCAGTAAAGGGTTGGGGGCTTCTGGAAACACCATATATTTT
few,TRBD1,TRBJ1-4,TRBV9,CASSVDDRANEKLFF,TGTGCCAGCAGCGTAGACGACAGGGCGAACGAAAAACTGTTTTTT
few,TRBD2,TRBJ2-3,TRBV7-9,CASSPRLAGGPSTDTQYF,TGTGCCAGCAGCCCCAGACTAGCGGGGGGGCCTAGCACAGATACGCAGTATTTT
few,.,TRBJ1-2,TRBV27,CASSFNPSDGYTF,TGTGCCAGCAGTTTTAACCCGTCGGATGGCTACACCTTC
.,.,TRBJ1-2,TRBV5-1,CASSLGPGNDLYGYTF,TGCGCCAGCAGCTTGGGTCCGGGGAACGACCTCTATGGCTACACCTTC
.,.,TRBJ1-1,TRBV6-5,CASSNSLQGESSEAFF,TGTGCCAGCAGTAACTCCCTACAGGGCGAGAGCTCTGAAGCTTTCTTT
.,.,TRBJ1-3,TRBV9,CASSVNPGDSGNTIYF,TGTGCCAGCAGCGTAAACCCAGGGGACTCTGGAAACACCATATATTTT
.,.,TRBJ1-1,TRBV15,CATSRESGTLNTEAFF,TGTGCCACCAGCAGAGAGTCCGGGACTTTGAACACTGAAGCTTTCTTT
few,.,TRBJ2-1,TRBV7-9,CASTLPGTYNEQFF,TGTGCCAGCACCCTGCCAGGCACCTACAATGAGCAGTTCTTC
.,.,TRBJ1-5,TRBV5-1,CASSLDGFQPQHF,TGCGCCAGCAGCTTGGACGGTTTTCAGCCCCAGCATTTT
.,.,TRBJ2-5,TRBV9,CASSVTGAYQETQYF,TGTGCCAGCAGCGTAACAGGAGCCTACCAAGAGACCCAGTACTTC
.,TRBD2,TRBJ2-1,TRBV13,CASSDSARLAGHTYNEQFF,TGTGCCAGCAGCGACAGTGCTAGACTAGCGGGCCATACTTACAATGAGCAGTTCTTC